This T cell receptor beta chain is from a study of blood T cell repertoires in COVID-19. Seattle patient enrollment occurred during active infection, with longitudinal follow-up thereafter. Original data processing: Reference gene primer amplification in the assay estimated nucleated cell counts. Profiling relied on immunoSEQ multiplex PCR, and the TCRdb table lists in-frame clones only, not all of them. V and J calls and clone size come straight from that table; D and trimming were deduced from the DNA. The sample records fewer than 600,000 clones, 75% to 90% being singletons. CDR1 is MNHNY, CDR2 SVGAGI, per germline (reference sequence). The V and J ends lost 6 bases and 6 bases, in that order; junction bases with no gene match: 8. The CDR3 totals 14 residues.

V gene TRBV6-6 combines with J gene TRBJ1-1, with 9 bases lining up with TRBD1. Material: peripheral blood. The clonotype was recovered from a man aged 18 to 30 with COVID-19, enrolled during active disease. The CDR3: CASRSGTGRPEAFF. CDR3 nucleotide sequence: TGTGCCAGCAGATCCGGGACAGGGAGGCCTGAAGCTTTCTTT.